What follows are 14 T cell receptor beta chains derived from one specimen sequenced in a study of blood T cell repertoires in COVID-19. Produced via immunoSEQ multiplex PCR; TCRdb's table is partial and in-frame only. The sample lists 100,000 or so clones, under 90% seen once, with 37% in the top ten. Sequencing was done on a sample of peripheral blood. These receptor sequences come from an elderly man with acute or convalescent COVID-19.

The chain employs TRBV4-2 and TRBJ1-3; unclear D gene. Trimming stripped 1 base from V and 0 bases from J, with 4 bases between. The CDR3 is 14 amino acids. CDR1 and CDR2 (germline): LGHNA, YNFKEQ. CDR3 residues: CASSQAFSGNTIYF. For the CDR3, the DNA is TGTGCCAGCAGCCAAGCGTTCTCTGGAAACACCATATATTTT.

The table lists this clone with a few counts. This chain joins TRBV29-1 and TRBJ1-3, with D hard to call. The CDR3 covers 11 residues. Per germline, CDR1 SQVTM and CDR2 ANQGSEA. Trimming pared 7 bases from V and 0 bases from J, leaving 4 bases between. The DNA of the CDR3 is TGCAGCGCTATCTCTGGAAACACCATATATTTT. Amino acid sequence: CSAISGNTIYF.

This clone has more than one count but fewer than ten. A junction end diverges from the germline sequence, so it may reflect a read error. The V gene is TRBV30, the J gene TRBJ2-2, with D tentatively TRBD1 (6 bases). There are 13 residues in the CDR3. Germline CDR1 and CDR2: GTSNPN and SVGIG (reference sequence). The CDR3 DNA reads as TGTGCTTGGAATATAGGGGGCACCGGGGAGCTGTTTTTT. Amino acid sequence: CAWNIGGTGELFF.

This clone was detected once. V is TRBV7-2 and J is TRBJ2-1; D is uncertain. The length of the CDR3 is 13 residues. V gave up 6 bases and J gave up 6 bases, with 12 bases separating them. CDR1 and CDR2 from the germline V gene are SGHTA and FQGNSA. The CDR3 bases are TGTGCCAGCAGTCTCAGTGGTCTCAATGAGCAGTTCTTC. Protein: CASSLSGLNEQFF. The complete variable domain, with remaining parts taken from reference TRBV7-2 and TRBJ2-1, reads GAGVSQSPSNKVTEKGKDVELRCDPISGHTALYWYRQSLGQGLEFLIYFQGNSAPDKSGLPSDRFSAERTGGSVSTLTIQRTQQEDSAVYLCASSLSGLNEQFFGPGTRLTVL.

V is TRBV7-9 and J is TRBJ1-1; 7 bases line up with TRBD1. CDR3 length equals 15 residues. After removal of 6 bases from V and 0 bases from J, the junction contained 7 bases not matched to a gene. CDR1 and CDR2 from the germline V gene are SEHNR and FQNEAQ (reference sequence). CDR3 residues: CASRARTGMNTEAFF. In DNA form, the CDR3 reads TGTGCCAGCAGGGCTCGGACAGGAATGAACACTGAAGCTTTCTTT.

This chain connects TRBV27 to TRBJ2-5, with 9 bases identical to TRBD2. The V gene's germline CDR1 is MNHEY and CDR2 SMNVEV (reference sequence). V trimming: 2 bases; J trimming: 5 bases; junction bases outside the gene matches: 6. The CDR3 is 15 amino acids. The CDR3 nucleotides read TGTGCCAGCAGTTTAATCCCTAGCGGGACGGAGACCCAGTACTTC. Its protein product is CASSLIPSGTETQYF.

The rearrangement uses TRBV28 and TRBJ2-7; the match to TRBD2 covers 7 bases. V gave up 4 bases and J gave up 5 bases; unmatched junction bases: 20. Germline-derived CDR1 and CDR2 are MDHEN and SYDVKM. The CDR3 totals 18 residues. This CDR3 is CASSSTSSRNSPKNEQYF. The CDR3 nucleotides read TGTGCCAGCAGTTCGACTAGCTCGAGAAATTCTCCTAAGAACGAGCAGTACTTC.

The CDR3, as DNA: TGCGCCAGCAGTCGGGGATCGGACTACGAGCAGTACTTC. Protein: CASSRGSDYEQYF. V is TRBV5-1 and J is TRBJ2-7, with D tentatively TRBD2 (5 bases). CDR1 and CDR2 from the germline V gene are SGHRS and YFSETQ. The V and J ends lost 5 bases and 3 bases respectively, with 12 bases between them. The CDR3 extends over 13 amino acids. Complete variable domain (other parts from reference TRBV5-1 and TRBJ2-7): KAGVTQTPRYLIKTRGQQVTLSCSPISGHRSVSWYQQTPGQGLQFLFEYFSETQRNKGNFPGRFSGRQFSNSRSEMNVSTLELGDSALYLCASSRGSDYEQYFGPGTRLTVT.

This chain connects TRBV11-2 to TRBJ1-2, with 9 bases lining up with TRBD1. Trimming cost V 4 bases and J 4 bases; bases outside gene matches: 7. The germline gives CDR1 SGHAT, CDR2 FQNNGV. This CDR3 contains 15 residues. The CDR3 DNA follows: TGTGCCAGCAGCTCTTTCCGGACAGGGGCCTATGGCTACACCTTC. The encoded protein is CASSSFRTGAYGYTF.

This clone was recorded once. The V gene is TRBV10-1, the J gene TRBJ2-3, with D possibly being TRBD1 (6 bases). This CDR3 is 16 amino acids long. Trimming shortened V by 3 bases and J by 2 bases, and 15 bases separated the two germline ends. CDR1 and CDR2 from the germline V gene are WNHNN and SYGVQD (reference sequence). Written as DNA, the CDR3 is TGCGCCAGCAGTGATAAAACCAGGGGATTCACAGATACGCAGTATTTT. This codes for CASSDKTRGFTDTQYF.

The count of this clone is one. The genes are TRBV29-1 and TRBJ2-1, with D maybe TRBD1 (6 bases). V was clipped by 5 bases and J by 6 bases, with 11 bases between them. CDR1 SQVTM and CDR2 ANQGSEA come from the germline V gene. CDR3 size: 12 residues. The CDR3 DNA sequence: TGCAGCGTTCCCACAGGGTCCAATGAGCAGTTCTTC. Amino acids: CSVPTGSNEQFF.

This chain connects TRBV4-1 to TRBJ1-1; 7 bases match TRBD1. The V and J ends lost 5 bases and 0 bases, in that order; junction bases with no gene match: 6. CDR3 size: 15 residues. Germline V gene sequence: CDR1 MGHRA, CDR2 YSYEKL. The CDR3 loop reads CASSSQGQLNTEAFF. CDR3 nucleotide sequence: TGCGCCAGCAGCTCTCAGGGACAGTTGAACACTGAAGCTTTCTTT.

At least ten counts were recorded for this clone. The chain is built from TRBV4-1 and TRBJ2-7; D not certain. The germline V gene has CDR1 MGHRA and CDR2 YSYEKL. V dropped 0 bases and J dropped 8 bases, with 17 bases sitting between them. The CDR3 contains 15 residues. The CDR3 spells CASSQDSLGLSKQYF. For the CDR3, the DNA is TGCGCCAGCAGCCAAGATAGTTTGGGCCTCTCCAAGCAGTACTTC.

V is TRBV18 and J is TRBJ2-2; 8 bases match TRBD2. Per germline, CDR1 KGHSH and CDR2 LQKENI. After removal of 3 bases from V and 10 bases from J, the junction contained 10 bases not matched to a gene. CDR3 length equals 15 residues. This CDR3 reads CASSPRGLGLEELFF. The DNA for the CDR3 is TGTGCCAGCTCACCTCGGGGACTAGGATTAGAGGAGCTGTTTTTT.